This is a list of T cell receptor beta chains from one sample in a study of CD8 T cells in Susac syndrome. TCRdb re-analysed the immunoSEQ multiplex PCR reads in MiXCR, keeping a single row per CDR3 protein. The sample gives tens of thousands of distinct CDR3 sequences, about 92% of which show up once; around 0.52% is in the top ten. The sequenced sample was CD4+ T cells from PBMCs. The receptors derive from a human donor with Susac syndrome. Both conserved end residues are part of each CDR3. A D gene is named only where the DNA matches it firmly. Part of the rows lack a size; the others show once, few, many or a class for expanded clones.

J | V | size | length | D | CDR3 | DNA
TRBJ1-2 | TRBV19 | once | 13 | TRBD1 | CASSRQGTALYTF | TGTGCCAGTAGCAGACAGGGGACAGCTTTGTACACCTTC
TRBJ1-2 | TRBV30 | NA | 10 | NA | CAGREDGYTF | TGTGCCGGGCGGGAGGACGGCTACACCTTC
TRBJ1-1 | TRBV15 | once | 13 | NA | CATSGGRDTEAFF | TGTGCCACCAGTGGGGGAAGGGACACTGAAGCTTTCTTT
TRBJ1-2 | TRBV12-3/TRBV12-4 | NA | 13 | NA | CASSLTGVRGYTF | TGTGCCAGCAGTTTAACCGGGGTGCGTGGCTACACCTTC
TRBJ1-5 | TRBV27 | NA | 13 | NA | CASSPYAGQPQHF | TGTGCCAGCAGTCCTTACGCGGGTCAGCCCCAGCATTTT
TRBJ2-7 | TRBV19 | NA | 14 | NA | CASSKGRPPGEQYF | TGTGCCAGTAGTAAGGGACGGCCTCCGGGGGAGCAGTACTTC
TRBJ2-5 | TRBV6-2/TRBV6-3 | NA | 14 | NA | CASSYHPRSETQYF | TGTGCCAGCAGTTACCATCCCCGTTCGGAGACCCAGTACTTC
TRBJ2-5 | TRBV28 | NA | 15 | TRBD1 | CASSSRTGGRETQYF | TGTGCCAGCAGTTCCCGGACAGGGGGCAGGGAGACCCAGTACTTC
TRBJ2-3 | TRBV6-4 | NA | 15 | NA | CASSDSQDSTDTQYF | TGTGCCAGCAGTGACTCCCAGGACTCAACAGATACGCAGTATTTT
TRBJ2-7 | TRBV30 | NA | 15 | TRBD1 | CAWSGGDRGESEQYF | TGTGCCTGGAGCGGCGGCGACAGGGGAGAAAGCGAGCAGTACTTC
TRBJ1-2 | TRBV18 | NA | 15 | NA | CASSPIPTGGYGYTF | TGTGCCAGCTCACCAATCCCCACGGGAGGCTATGGCTACACCTTC
TRBJ2-5 | TRBV20-1 | NA | 15 | NA | CSASTTIGFQETQYF | TGCAGTGCTAGTACGACTATAGGGTTCCAAGAGACCCAGTACTTC
TRBJ1-2 | TRBV5-6 | NA | 15 | NA | CASSLLRGANYGYTF | TGTGCCAGCAGCTTGCTTCGGGGTGCCAACTATGGCTACACCTTC
TRBJ2-1 | TRBV7-2 | NA | 14 | NA | CASSLAWGLLEQFF | TGTGCCAGCAGCTTAGCCTGGGGGCTCCTGGAGCAGTTCTTC
TRBJ2-5 | TRBV5-5 | NA | 14 | TRBD1 | CASSRTGGHETQYF | TGTGCCAGCAGCCGGACAGGGGGACACGAGACCCAGTACTTC
TRBJ2-1 | TRBV2 | few | 14 | NA | CASSDVTSTGEQFF | TGTGCCAGCAGTGACGTAACCTCCACGGGTGAGCAGTTCTTC
TRBJ1-5 | TRBV4-3 | NA | 16 | NA | CASSQEVHQGPGPQHF | TGCGCCAGCAGCCAAGAGGTTCACCAGGGTCCCGGGCCCCAGCATTTT
TRBJ2-5 | TRBV5-1 | NA | 13 | NA | CASSWGIQETQYF | TGCGCCAGCAGCTGGGGAATCCAAGAGACCCAGTACTTC
TRBJ2-7 | TRBV9 | NA | 19 | TRBD2 | CASSSWPGLANTWSYEQYF | TGTGCCAGCAGCTCTTGGCCGGGACTAGCGAACACTTGGTCCTACGAGCAGTACTTC
TRBJ2-3 | TRBV19 | NA | 16 | NA | CASSTFTGTNTDTQYF | TGTGCCAGTAGTACTTTCACAGGGACAAACACAGATACGCAGTATTTT
TRBJ2-2 | TRBV7-9 | NA | 15 | TRBD2 | CASRRLARNTGELFF | TGTGCCAGCAGGCGACTAGCACGGAACACCGGGGAGCTGTTTTTT
TRBJ2-5 | TRBV12-3/TRBV12-4 | NA | 16 | TRBD2 | CASRSTGTSVLKTQYF | TGTGCCAGCAGGTCTACCGGGACTAGCGTCTTGAAGACCCAGTACTTC
TRBJ2-1 | TRBV5-4 | NA | 16 | TRBD2 | CASSLGQTSGDNEQFF | TGTGCCAGCAGCTTGGGTCAGACTAGCGGGGATAATGAGCAGTTCTTC
TRBJ2-1 | TRBV24-1 | NA | 15 | TRBD1 | CATSGGGTGDNEQFF | TGTGCCACCAGTGGAGGAGGGACAGGGGACAATGAGCAGTTCTTC